This T cell receptor beta chain stems from a study of Graves' ophthalmopathy and Graves' hyperthyroidism. Study context: The collection of peripheral blood took place at initial diagnosis, before any treatment.

V was trimmed by 5 bases and J by 1 base, leaving 9 bases between them. This CDR3 is 13 amino acids long. Many counts were recorded for this clonotype. What it binds is unknown. RNA transcripts served as template for amplifying TCR beta CDR3 sequences. HTBI primers served in a first-round RT-PCR, which a second-round multiplex PCR followed. TCRdb fed the multiplex PCR reads into MiXCR, producing one record per CDR3 protein. The table records about 370,000 distinct CDR3 sequences, about 18% of them present only once. Study observations and caveats: For separating ophthalmopathy from stable hyperthyroidism, a 13-signature model gave 85% to 90% sensitivity and roughly 78% specificity. Blood was where most expanded thyroid clonotypes above 0.001 frequency also turned up.

The study excluded patients with other autoimmune diseases, uncontrolled infections, pregnancy or lactation. This sequence originates from an adult woman with stable Graves' hyperthyroidism. The specimen was peripheral blood. This chain links TRBV12-3 or TRBV12-4 with TRBJ2-7; unclear D gene. The CDR3 loop is CASSRSPSYEQYF. The CDR3 bases are TGTGCCAGCAGTCGAAGTCCGTCCTACGAGCAGTACTTC.